This TCR beta chain was captured in a study of STAT5B mutations in CD4+ large granular lymphocyte leukemia. Data came from immunoSEQ multiplex PCR; TCRdb stores just in-frame clones and leaves some out. The table has tens of thousands of clones, around 80% seen once. Points from the study as a whole: Compared with healthy controls (2/35), patient top clones favored TRBV06 (8/27).

V was pared by 0 bases and J by 7 bases, with 12 bases between. CDR3 size: 14 residues. Germline CDR1 is WSHSY and CDR2 is SAAADI. As regards this clone: Its cognate antigen is unknown.

The receptor was derived from a human donor in good health. The chain combines TRBV10-2 with TRBJ1-1; D call uncertain. Source material: CD4+ T cells from blood buffy coats. Written as DNA, the CDR3 is TGCGCCAGCAGTGAGTCGACTATCTGGCTTGAAGCTTTCTTT. Amino acids: CASSESTIWLEAFF.